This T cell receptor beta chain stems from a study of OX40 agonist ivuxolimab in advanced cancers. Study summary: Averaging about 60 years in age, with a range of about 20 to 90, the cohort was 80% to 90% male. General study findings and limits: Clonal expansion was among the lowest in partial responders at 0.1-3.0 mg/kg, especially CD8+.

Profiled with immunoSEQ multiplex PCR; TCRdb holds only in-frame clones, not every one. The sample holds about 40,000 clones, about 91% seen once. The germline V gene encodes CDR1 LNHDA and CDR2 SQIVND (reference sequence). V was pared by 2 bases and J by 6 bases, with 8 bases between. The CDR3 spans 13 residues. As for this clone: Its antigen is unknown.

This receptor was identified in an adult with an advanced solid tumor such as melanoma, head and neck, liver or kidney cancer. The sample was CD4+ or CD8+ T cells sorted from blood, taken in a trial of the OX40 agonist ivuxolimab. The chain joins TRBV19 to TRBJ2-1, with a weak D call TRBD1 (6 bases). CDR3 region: CASSITGFNEQFF. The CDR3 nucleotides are TGTGCCAGTAGTATAACAGGGTTCAATGAGCAGTTCTTC.